The clone carrying this T cell receptor (beta chain) has more than one count but fewer than ten. It was with unique molecular identifiers that the TCRbeta library was prepared. In TCRdb, the PCR reads were re-called with MiXCR into one record per CDR3 protein. The sample carries 490,000 or so distinct CDR3 sequences, approximately 12% recorded once. The source of the sample is a study of T-cell reconstitution after alpha-beta-depleted transplantation in children. The V end was cut by 3 bases, the J end by 4 bases, with 18 bases between. The germline V gene has CDR1 GTSNPN and CDR2 SVGIG (reference sequence). The CDR3 extends over 15 amino acids.

The rearrangement joins TRBV30 to TRBJ2-5; either TRBD1 or TRBD2 may fit D (5 bases each). This receptor was obtained from a human donor who donated a stem cell graft to a child with combined immunodeficiency. Sequenced here: PBMCs from the stem cell graft donor, sampled from the stem cell graft. The CDR3 DNA reads as TGTGCCTGGAGAGGCCGGGGCAGGGTCCCAGAGACCCAGTACTTC. The encoded protein is CAWRGRGRVPETQYF.